The T cell receptor beta chain under discussion was sequenced for a study of neurological immune-mediated disorders. Study-wide results and limits: No expanded-clone CDR3 amino acid sequence recurred across subjects, suggesting private TCR-beta repertoires. The most TCR clonal expansion was seen in HTLV-1-associated myelopathy, and the least was seen in multiple sclerosis, which fell below healthy controls.

The authors produced cDNA by 5'RACE using 10-nucleotide random UMIs. Via MiXCR, TCRdb re-called the 5' RACE reads, giving one row per CDR3 protein. The sample records about 59,000 distinct CDR3 sequences, less than 25% being singletons. In this sample, this clonotype turned up many times. Antigen specificity is unknown. Time point described: technical triplicate 2. V lost 3 bases and J lost 3, with 5 bases in between. This CDR3 has 12 amino acids. CDR1 LGHDT and CDR2 YNNKEL come from the germline V gene (reference sequence). This rearrangement joins TRBV3-1 to TRBJ2-5, with D possibly matching TRBD1 (5 bases). The receptor was isolated from a man aged 55 to 69 with HTLV-1-associated myelopathy (HAM/TSP). The source material was PBMCs. CDR3 region: CASSQTEETQYF. CDR3 bases: TGTGCCAGCAGCCAGACAGAAGAGACCCAGTACTTC.